The 21 T cell receptor beta chains below all came from one sample that was sequenced in a study of control samples from healthy donors and cancer patients. This table comes from immunoSEQ multiplex PCR, and its TCRdb copy is limited to in-frame clones, with some not included. The data contain some 160,000 clones, about nine tenths of them singletons. The specimen sequenced was blood. These TCRs come from a man aged 25 to 40 in good health.

This clone was picked up a small number of times. Other DNA sequences in the sample encode the same CDR3. V gene TRBV6-5 combines with J gene TRBJ2-2, with 8 bases matching TRBD2. V trimming: 6 bases; J trimming: 0 bases; junction bases outside the gene matches: 3. The V gene's germline CDR1 is MNHEY and CDR2 SVGAGI. CDR3 length equals 15 residues. As DNA, the CDR3 is TGTGCCAGCAGGCTTAGCGGGACGAACACCGGGGAGCTGTTTTTT. As protein: CASRLSGTNTGELFF.

The chain joins TRBV5-4 to TRBJ2-1; TRBD2 might be the D (5 bases). Germline CDR1 and CDR2: SGHNT and YYREEE (reference sequence). Trimming cost V 0 bases and J 14 bases, with 12 bases left between them. This CDR3 has 12 amino acids. This CDR3 is CASSLEVTMEFF. The CDR3, as DNA: TGTGCCAGCAGCTTGGAAGTGACTATGGAGTTCTTC.

This chain's CDR3 is CASSQDRANYGYTF. In DNA, the CDR3 is TGCGCCAGCAGCCAAGACAGGGCAAACTATGGCTACACCTTC. The genes are TRBV4-3 and TRBJ1-2; D might be TRBD1 (5 bases). V lost 0 bases, J lost 2 bases, and 7 bases lay in between. Germline V gene lookup returns CDR1 LGHNA and CDR2 YSLEER. The CDR3 covers 14 residues.

The chain is built from TRBV19 and TRBJ1-5; the D is unclear. The V end lost 3 bases, the J end lost 0 bases, and 6 bases lay between the germline ends. Looked up from germline, CDR1 is LNHDA and CDR2 is SQIVND (reference sequence). This CDR3 is 14 amino acids long. The CDR3 bases are TGTGCCAGTAGTATCTCAGGTAGCAATCAGCCCCAGCATTTT. Translating gives CASSISGSNQPQHF.

This chain uses TRBV3-1 (or the pseudogene TRBV3-2) with TRBJ2-2; the D is unclear. This CDR3 has 14 residues. CDR1 is LGHDT and CDR2 is YNNKEL in the germline V gene (reference sequence). The V gene lost 1 base and the J gene lost 5 bases, with 8 bases spanning the gap. CDR3 sequence: CASSQVYGTGELFF. The CDR3 nucleotides read TGTGCCAGCAGCCAAGTCTATGGAACCGGGGAGCTGTTTTTT.

The chain joins TRBV19 to TRBJ2-7; 7 bases are a match to TRBD2. The CDR3 consists of 21 residues. Germline V CDR1 and CDR2: LNHDA, SQIVND (reference sequence). The V segment lost 2 bases and the J segment 2 bases; nucleotides outside the gene matches: 24. CDR3 protein: CASSIRTGGRATLATTYEQYF. The CDR3 DNA reads TGTGCCAGTAGTATAAGGACGGGTGGCAGAGCTACACTAGCGACCACCTACGAGCAGTACTTC.

This clone occurred once. The CDR3 sequence: CASRAPPGRARETQYF. The CDR3 region has the DNA TGTGCCAGCAGAGCACCCCCCGGGAGGGCCCGGGAGACCCAGTACTTC. J is TRBJ2-5 and V is TRBV25-1, with TRBD2 matching 8 bases. The J segment lost 5 bases and the V segment lost 6 bases, leaving 14 bases of the junction unmatched. CDR1 and CDR2 from the germline V gene are MGHDK and SYGVNS. The CDR3 runs 16 residues.

The chain is built from TRBV6-6 and TRBJ1-2; D is unresolved. With 6 bases removed from V and 8 bases from J, the gap between germline ends came to 25 bases. The length of the CDR3 is 16 residues. Germline CDR1 is MNHNY and CDR2 is SVGAGI (reference sequence). The DNA of the CDR3 is TGTGCCAGCAGCACTCCCGACCGCTTGGACCCAGCGGGCTACACCTTC. It translates to CASSTPDRLDPAGYTF.

The chain couples TRBV14 to TRBJ2-7, with a weak D call TRBD2 (5 bases). Germline V gene lookup returns CDR1 SGHDN and CDR2 FVKESK. V lost 4 bases and J lost 3, with 7 bases in between. The CDR3 has 12 residues. The DNA for the CDR3 is TGTGCCAGCAGCCCTGAGGGCTACGAGCAGTACTTC. It specifies CASSPEGYEQYF.

The chain has TRBV28 and TRBJ1-2; D gene uncertain. This CDR3 has 12 residues. Germline CDR1 reads MDHEN; CDR2 reads SYDVKM. The ends were cut back, 5 bases at V and 3 bases at J, with 7 bases in the middle. Here the CDR3 reads CASSRGDYGYTF. CDR3 sequence (DNA): TGTGCCAGCAGTCGCGGAGACTATGGCTACACCTTC.

CDR3 region: CASSRRTDTYNSPLHF. The CDR3 DNA reads as TGTGCCAGCTCCCGTCGGACGGATACCTATAATTCACCCCTCCACTTT. The V gene is TRBV18, the J gene TRBJ1-6; D is uncertain. The CDR3 contains 16 residues. Looked up from germline, CDR1 is KGHSH and CDR2 is LQKENI. Trimming left V 6 bases short and J 2 bases short, with 14 bases between.

This clone was observed once. V is TRBV6-2 or TRBV6-3 and J is TRBJ2-7; TRBD2 matches 7 bases. Germline CDR1 MNHEY, CDR2 SVGEGT. The CDR3 is made up of 12 amino acids. With V trimmed by 4 bases and J by 9 bases, 6 bases remained unmatched. CDR3 protein: CASSSPLAGQYF. Here the CDR3 DNA reads TGTGCCAGCAGTTCCCCATTAGCGGGGCAGTACTTC.

The chain couples TRBV6-2 or TRBV6-3 to TRBJ2-7; 7 nucleotides align to TRBD2. CDR3 length: 16 residues. Trimming cost V 2 bases and J 3 bases; bases outside gene matches: 10. The germline V gene encodes CDR1 MNHEY and CDR2 SVGEGT. The CDR3 DNA reads TGTGCCAGCAGTTACGTGGGGGGGAAATTTTACTACGAGCAGTACTTC. It codes for CASSYVGGKFYYEQYF.

This chain connects TRBV4-3 to TRBJ2-3, with a weak D call TRBD2 (6 bases). The CDR3 is made up of 16 amino acids. CDR1 and CDR2 (germline): LGHNA, YSLEER. The V and J ends lost 3 bases and 2 bases respectively, with 15 bases between them. This CDR3 reads CASSHSLSGATDTQYF. In nucleotides, the CDR3 is TGCGCCAGCAGCCACTCCCTTTCGGGAGCCACAGATACGCAGTATTTT.

The rearrangement uses TRBV6-5 and TRBJ1-6, with D maybe TRBD1 (6 bases). Germline V gene data show CDR1 as MNHEY and CDR2 as SVGAGI. The CDR3 consists of 13 residues. V was pared by 6 bases and J by 10 bases, with 13 bases between. Written as DNA, the CDR3 is TGTGCCAGCAGGGATAGGGGGGGATCACCCCTCCACTTT. Residues: CASRDRGGSPLHF.

This chain joins TRBV6-5 and TRBJ1-1, with no clear D. The CDR3 has 15 residues. Trimming took off 6 bases at V and 1 base at J, with 15 bases between the two ends. Germline CDR1 MNHEY, CDR2 SVGAGI. The CDR3 DNA reads as TGTGCCAGCAGCCCCTGGGCGTTGACGAACACTGAAGCTTTCTTT. Its protein is CASSPWALTNTEAFF.

The chain recombines TRBV7-6 with TRBJ1-5; D is undetermined. Germline CDR1 reads SGHVS; CDR2 reads FNYEAQ. The CDR3 runs 15 residues. Trimming stripped 3 bases from V and 5 bases from J, with 14 bases between. The CDR3 DNA sequence: TGTGCCAGCAGCTTGAACCCGGGAACGGATCAGCCCCAGCATTTT. It encodes CASSLNPGTDQPQHF.

This chain uses TRBV9 with TRBJ2-3; 10 bases align to TRBD2. Germline V gene sequence: CDR1 SGDLS, CDR2 YYNGEE. The CDR3 totals 15 residues. Trimming cost V 4 bases and J 1 base; bases outside gene matches: 3. The CDR3 loop is CASSLGTSGTDTQYF. In DNA, the CDR3 is TGTGCCAGCAGCCTGGGGACTAGCGGCACAGATACGCAGTATTTT.

The DNA of the CDR3 is TGTGCCAGCAGCCATGTGACAGGGGATCCGGTGGGCTACACCTTC. Amino acids: CASSHVTGDPVGYTF. V gene TRBV14 combines with J gene TRBJ1-2; 8 positions match TRBD1. V trimming: 3 bases; J trimming: 8 bases; junction bases outside the gene matches: 11. Per germline, CDR1 SGHDN and CDR2 FVKESK. The CDR3 runs 15 residues.

This clone showed up just once. Other DNA sequences in the sample encode the same CDR3. This chain uses TRBV20-1 with TRBJ1-1; 7 bases map to TRBD1. The length of the CDR3 is 10 residues. Germline CDR1 reads DFQATT; CDR2 reads SNEGSKA (reference sequence). V was clipped by 6 bases and J by 8 bases; unmatched bases: 3. The CDR3 DNA follows: TGCAGTGCAATGGACAGGGAAGCTTTCTTT. Encoded protein: CSAMDREAFF.

V and J are TRBV7-9 and TRBJ2-7, with D hard to call. The CDR3 is 12 amino acids. The V gene lost 6 bases and the J gene lost 6 bases, with 12 bases spanning the gap. Germline lookup yields CDR1 SEHNR and CDR2 FQNEAQ (reference sequence). In DNA form, the CDR3 reads TGTGCCAGCAGGCCGATGGTCGGCGAGCAGTACTTC. Encoded protein: CASRPMVGEQYF.